These 9 T cell receptor beta chains originate from one sample sequenced in a study of CD8 T cells in ankylosing spondylitis (dated by TCRdb to the late 2010s). Overall study results and their limits: Blood from ankylosing spondylitis patients appeared to be characterized by a TCR beta motif made up of several highly homologous amino acid variants.

The antigens these receptors bind are not known. Libraries were built with 5' RACE. Sequencing was carried out with an Illumina HiSeq 2500. TCRdb passed the public sequencing reads through fastp at Q25 and MiXCR, retaining productive beta sequences. CDR3 protein duplicates are merged, each entry listing the most common genes and DNA. The sample contains roughly 220,000 distinct CDR3 sequences, around 16% of them found a single time. The ten largest account for approximately 40% of the sample. Material: blood, either unsorted or a sorted T cell fraction (not recorded which). These receptors were collected from a male donor with ankylosing spondylitis.

A few counts support this clonotype. The rearrangement joins TRBV7-6 to TRBJ1-2; D call uncertain. CDR3 size: 12 residues. The germline V gene encodes CDR1 SGHVS and CDR2 FNYEAQ. Deletions cut 4 bases from V and 4 bases from J, with 7 bases between. The CDR3 region is CASSSGPYGYTF. CDR3 DNA: TGTGCCAGCAGCTCCGGCCCCTATGGCTACACCTTC.

Only a few counts were recorded for this clonotype. The chain carries TRBV4-3 and TRBJ2-1; 10 nucleotides align to TRBD1. J was trimmed by 6 bases and V by 1 base; bases with no gene match: 3. The CDR3 spans 15 residues. CDR1 LGHNA and CDR2 YSLEER come from the germline V gene. The CDR3 sequence: CASSQGTGGGNEQFF. CDR3 DNA sequence: TGCGCCAGCAGCCAAGGGACAGGGGGGGGCAATGAGCAGTTCTTC.

This chain connects TRBV20-1 to TRBJ1-2; D not certain. Germline V CDR1 and CDR2: DFQATT, SNEGSKA (reference sequence). Trimming stripped 2 bases from V and 5 bases from J, with 9 bases between. The CDR3 spans 12 residues. As DNA, the CDR3 is TGCAGTGCTAGACACAGCACTTATGGCTACACCTTC. As protein: CSARHSTYGYTF.

This clonotype showed up many times. The rearrangement joins TRBV29-1 to TRBJ2-1, with 7 positions matching TRBD2. Unmatched junction bases numbered 10, after V lost 7 bases and J lost 10 bases. Germline loops: CDR1 SQVTM, CDR2 ANQGSEA. The CDR3 extends over 12 amino acids. In DNA, the CDR3 is TGCAGCGCCCATACTAGCGTGGTAGAGCAGTTCTTC. Amino acid sequence: CSAHTSVVEQFF.

This clonotype was seen repeatedly, ten times or more. The V call is TRBV7-8, the J call TRBJ1-5; 7 bases are shared with TRBD1. Losses at the gene ends were 5 bases for V and 4 bases for J; bases not matched to a gene: 11. Germline CDR1 is SGHVS and CDR2 is FQNEAQ. CDR3 length equals 16 residues. CDR3 sequence reads: CASSVFYRGANQPQHF. CDR3 coding DNA: TGTGCCAGCAGCGTCTTCTACAGGGGCGCTAATCAGCCCCAGCATTTT.

This clonotype was counted at least ten times. The J gene is TRBJ1-1, the V gene TRBV7-9; 10 bases line up with TRBD1. The J segment lost 6 bases and the V segment lost 3 bases, leaving 10 bases of the junction unmatched. The CDR3 consists of 16 residues. Germline-derived CDR1 and CDR2 are SEHNR and FQNEAQ (reference sequence). CDR3 nucleotides: TGTGCCAGCAGCTTCGACCGGGACAGGGGTGGTGCTGAAGCTTTCTTT. Translating gives CASSFDRDRGGAEAFF.

This clonotype was counted only a few times. The chain combines TRBV12-3 or TRBV12-4 with TRBJ1-4, with D unclear. V lost 10 bases, J lost 4 bases, and 13 bases lay in between. The length of the CDR3 is 13 residues. Here the CDR3 DNA reads TGTGCCACCTCTCATCAGGTTAATGAAAAACTGTTTTTT. Its translation: CATSHQVNEKLFF.

This clonotype was seen a few times. The gene calls are TRBV29-1 and TRBJ2-6; D gene uncertain. Trimming shortened V by 5 bases and J by 0 bases, and 14 bases separated the two germline ends. Germline loops: CDR1 SQVTM, CDR2 ANQGSEA. This CDR3 region has 16 residues. The CDR3 DNA reads TGCAGCGTTATTACCATCCCTCTCTCTGGGGCCAACGTCCTGACTTTC. Amino acid sequence: CSVITIPLSGANVLTF.

A note on this clonotype: This may come from a read error, since a much larger clone is one base off. This chain uses TRBV29-1 with TRBJ2-7; TRBD2 agrees at 8 bases. V was pared by 7 bases and J by 2 bases, with 7 bases of the junction left unmatched. The CDR3 has 13 residues. Germline V gene lookup returns CDR1 SQVTM and CDR2 ANQGSEA. As DNA, the CDR3 is TGCAGCGCCAGACTAGCGAGTACCTACGAGCAGTACTTC. Residues: CSARLASTYEQYF.